This T cell receptor (beta chain) was identified in a study of blood T cell repertoires in COVID-19. Turning to the study itself: Acute and convalescent COVID-19 samples came from the United States, Italy and Spain. The analysed material was cDNA or gDNA that came from T cells, B-cell-depleted T cells, or PBMCs.

Per the original data handling: Amplifying reference gene primers gave estimates of nucleated cell counts. Repertoires were generated with immunoSEQ multiplex PCR, while TCRdb's copy carries only in-frame clones and drops some. V and J calls and clone size are as listed in that table; D and trimming were resolved from the DNA. The data show 150,000 to 200,000 clones, approximately 82% seen once. The V gene's germline CDR1 is SGHTA and CDR2 FQGTGA. The CDR3 runs to 14 residues. With V trimmed by 2 bases and J by 6 bases, 4 bases remained unmatched. The chain joins TRBV7-3 to TRBJ2-1; TRBD2 aligns across 7 bases. This clonotype was obtained from a human donor with acute or convalescent COVID-19. The donor label of this sample is uncertain. The sequenced sample consisted of peripheral blood. The CDR3 region is CASSLRRESNEQFF. The CDR3 region has the DNA TGTGCCAGCAGCTTACGGCGGGAGTCCAATGAGCAGTTCTTC.